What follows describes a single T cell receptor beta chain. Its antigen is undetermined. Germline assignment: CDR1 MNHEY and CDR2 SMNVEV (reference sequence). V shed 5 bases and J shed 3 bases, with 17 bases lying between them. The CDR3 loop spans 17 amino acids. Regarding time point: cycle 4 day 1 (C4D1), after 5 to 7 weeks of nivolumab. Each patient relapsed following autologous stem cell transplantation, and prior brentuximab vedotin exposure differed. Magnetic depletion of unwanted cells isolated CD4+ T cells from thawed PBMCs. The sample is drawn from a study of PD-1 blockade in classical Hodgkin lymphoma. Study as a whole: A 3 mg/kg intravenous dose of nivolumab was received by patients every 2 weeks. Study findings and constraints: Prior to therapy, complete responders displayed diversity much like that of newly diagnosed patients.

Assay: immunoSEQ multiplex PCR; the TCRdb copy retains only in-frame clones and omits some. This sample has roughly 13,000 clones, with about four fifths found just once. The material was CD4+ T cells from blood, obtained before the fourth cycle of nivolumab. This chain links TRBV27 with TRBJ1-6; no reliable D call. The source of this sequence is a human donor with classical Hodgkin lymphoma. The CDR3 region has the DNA TGTGCCAGCAGTCCCCGGAGGAGGGCCTACTATAATTCACCCCTCCACTTT. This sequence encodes CASSPRRRAYYNSPLHF.